The rows below give T cell receptor beta chains drawn from one sample of a study of T-cell reconstitution after alpha-beta-depleted transplantation in children. A single record per CDR3 protein comes from TCRdb applying MiXCR to the PCR reads. The table has roughly 150,000 distinct CDR3 sequences, over 8.5% seen once. Sequencing used PBMCs, obtained before TCRalphabeta/CD19-depleted stem cell transplant. The receptors derive from a boy between 2 and 10 years old with acute myeloid leukemia, due to receive a stem cell transplant. The conserved cysteine and the conserved F or W are not part of the CDR3 here. The order of the fields is V gene, J gene, CDR3 protein.

V: TRBV15
J: TRBJ2-6
CDR3: ATSRGGSGANVLT

V: TRBV4-1
J: TRBJ1-2
CDR3: ASSQVEGVLYGYT

V: TRBV5-1
J: TRBJ1-2
CDR3: ASSSDSGTASANGYT

V: TRBV3-1
J: TRBJ1-1
CDR3: ASSHGVEAF

V: TRBV4-1
J: TRBJ2-1
CDR3: ASSQWPIAGGNNEQF

V: TRBV7-2
J: TRBJ1-4
CDR3: ASSTGFENLNEKLF

V: TRBV5-1
J: TRBJ2-1
CDR3: ASSLTGMREGNEQF

V: TRBV5-1
J: TRBJ2-2
CDR3: ASSSGLAGSTNTGELF

V: TRBV7-6
J: TRBJ2-1
CDR3: ASSAGGGQDYNEQF

V: TRBV3-1
J: TRBJ2-4
CDR3: ASSLGTGKNIQY

V: TRBV12-3/TRBV12-4
J: TRBJ1-1
CDR3: ASSLTSPMNTEAF

V: TRBV28
J: TRBJ2-5
CDR3: ASSLAPQGDYQETQY

V: TRBV5-1
J: TRBJ1-1
CDR3: ASSLTGTNTEAF

V: TRBV20-1
J: TRBJ1-2
CDR3: SALRTGSGYT

V: TRBV4-1
J: TRBJ1-2
CDR3: ASSQPLRTGANYGYT

V: TRBV27
J: TRBJ2-2
CDR3: ASSLTSGWEELF

V: TRBV19
J: TRBJ1-4
CDR3: ASSIGDTNEKLF

V: TRBV6-2/TRBV6-3
J: TRBJ2-1
CDR3: ASSYATGGSYNEQF

V: TRBV20-1
J: TRBJ1-6
CDR3: SARTSGASDNSPLH

V: TRBV18
J: TRBJ2-1
CDR3: ASSPLQGARYNEQF

V: TRBV20-1
J: TRBJ2-7
CDR3: SASAEGQGSYEQY

V: TRBV3-1
J: TRBJ2-3
CDR3: ASSPGTSSTDTQY

V: TRBV5-6
J: TRBJ2-1
CDR3: ASSLALRTSASYNEQF

V: TRBV4-1
J: TRBJ1-2
CDR3: ASSSRTGLRL

V: TRBV12-3/TRBV12-4
J: TRBJ1-5
CDR3: ASSFSRDQPQH

V: TRBV7-9
J: TRBJ2-2
CDR3: ASSLGRVADTGELF

V: TRBV5-8
J: TRBJ2-5
CDR3: ASTEQGARETQY

V: TRBV6-2/TRBV6-3
J: TRBJ2-3
CDR3: ASRLVESGTDTQY

V: TRBV10-2
J: TRBJ1-2
CDR3: ASSGRGVGTDYGYT